This T cell receptor beta chain was captured in a study of blood T cell repertoires in COVID-19 (dated by TCRdb to the early 2020s). Broadly, across the study: Samples covering the acute and convalescent phases of COVID-19 were provided by collaborators in the United States, Italy and Spain. Where HLA class I and class II types were available, the types were taken from metadata supplied by the sample provider, not from assay-based typing. Subjects who had been exposed to COVID-19, were actively infected with it, or had recovered from it provided the deeply sampled blood TCRbeta repertoires that made up the dataset. A de-identified subject ID, COVID-19 status, age in years and sex were almost always included in the sample metadata. The prospective study material was composed of cDNA or gDNA derived from T cells, B-cell-depleted T cells, or PBMCs. The repertoires were released in a freely available public database intended as a resource for research on the immune response to SARS-CoV-2. Samples came from the ongoing ImmuneRACE study (first 160 participants) plus 1,254 subjects from 6 global collaborators. Study-level results and caveats: The amount of clinical and demographic metadata varied by source and participant and was provided uncurated.

Samples from volunteer blood donors who had recovered from COVID-19 were contributed by a second Seattle source. Whole blood was collected in K2EDTA tubes by collaborating institutions according to the institutions' own protocols. For TCRbeta analysis, collaborators shipped samples as frozen whole blood, isolated PBMCs, or DNA extracted from either of those sample types. CDR1 and CDR2, looked up from the germline V gene, are SGHRS and YFSETQ. Trimming at the junction amounts to 4 bases on V and 8 bases on J, and the germline ends lie 15 bases apart. The CDR3 goes from the cysteine to the phenylalanine over 14 residues. Only the CDR3 region is kept as DNA, spanning 42 bases read in frame from base 1. Turning to this clone: This clone's antigen is unknown. The input lacks base qualities; no much larger clone sits a single base away.

TCRbeta CDR3 regions were amplified from genomic DNA using the immunoSEQ Assay, a bias-controlled multiplex PCR. In the paper's pipeline: Nucleated cell counts per sample were estimated from amplification of reference gene primers within the assay. Sequence reads were collapsed and filtered to measure the absolute abundance of every unique TCRbeta CDR3 rearrangement. For each sample, productive Simpson clonality was calculated as the square root of Simpson's diversity index across productive rearrangements. The source is immuneACCESS, and TCRdb retained only in-frame sequences with V and J called. Part of the clones is not carried over; for the studies checked, unresolved V genes explain less than half of this, and the remainder is unexplained. Clone size and the V and J calls come from that table; the DNA yielded D and trimming. For this sample the table gives about 260,000 clones, of which around 90% were detected only once. 2% to 2.5% of the sample belongs to the ten largest clones.

The clonotype comes from a woman aged 50 to 60 who had recovered from COVID-19. The sequencing input was peripheral blood. The sequence links TRBV5-1 to TRBJ1-4; a tentative D match to TRBD1 spans 5 bases. The CDR3 corresponds to CASSATGSGEKLFF. The nucleotide sequence is TGCGCCAGCAGCGCCACAGGTAGTGGGGAAAAACTGTTTTTT.